The next 24 T cell receptor beta chains were all read from a single sample in a study of blood T cell repertoires in COVID-19. Clones were sequenced by immunoSEQ multiplex PCR, and TCRdb holds only the in-frame ones, with some missing. The data show 18,000 or so clones, with about 88% seen just once and around 30% held by the top ten. The specimen sequenced was peripheral blood. The receptors originated from a human donor with active COVID-19. The donor label of this sample is uncertain.

The J gene is TRBJ2-1, the V gene TRBV11-2, with 11 positions matching TRBD2. V shed 3 bases, J shed 3 bases, and the junction held 4 bases outside the gene matches. Germline CDR1 SGHAT, CDR2 FQNNGV. The CDR3 loop spans 16 amino acids. DNA of the CDR3: TGTGCCAGCAGCTTTAATCTAGCGGGGGGCTACAATGAGCAGTTCTTC. Protein product: CASSFNLAGGYNEQFF.

V is TRBV28 and J is TRBJ2-7, with 14 bases lining up with TRBD2. The CDR3 runs 15 residues. Germline lookup yields CDR1 MDHEN and CDR2 SYDVKM. With 5 bases clipped from V and 7 bases from J, the junction kept 7 bases outside the gene matches. The chain's CDR3 is CASSRGTSGSREQYF. The CDR3 DNA reads TGTGCCAGCAGTCGAGGGACTAGCGGGAGTCGGGAGCAGTACTTC. Full variable domain (missing parts from reference TRBV28 and TRBJ2-7): DVKVTQSSRYLVKRTGEKVFLECVQDMDHENMFWYRQDPGLGLRLIYFSYDVKMKEKGDIPEGYSVSREKKERFSLILESASTNQTSMYLCASSRGTSGSREQYFGPGTRLTVT.

This clone appeared once. The chain is built from TRBV24-1 and TRBJ2-1; D is possibly TRBD2 (6 bases). The V end lost 3 bases, the J end lost 0 bases, and 14 bases lay between the germline ends. CDR3 size: 17 residues. Per germline, CDR1 KGHDR and CDR2 SFDVKD. This CDR3 reads CATSDGRTWSSYNEQFF. The CDR3 DNA reads TGTGCCACCAGTGATGGGAGGACCTGGAGCTCCTACAATGAGCAGTTCTTC.

The chain employs TRBV6-5 and TRBJ1-3, with D maybe TRBD1 (6 bases). V was clipped by 7 bases and J by 7 bases, with 14 bases between them. The CDR3 is 13 residues long. CDR1 and CDR2 from the germline V gene are MNHEY and SVGAGI. CDR3 coding DNA: TGTGCCAGCATCAAACAGGGTTCGAACACCATATATTTT. This gives the protein CASIKQGSNTIYF.

The chain recombines TRBV3-1 (or the pseudogene TRBV3-2) with TRBJ1-3, with D perhaps matching TRBD1 (5 bases). This CDR3 spans 13 amino acids. The germline V and J ends were trimmed by 4 bases and 3 bases, with 7 bases remaining between them. Germline CDR1 LGHDT, CDR2 YNNKEL (reference sequence). In nucleotides, the CDR3 is TGTGCCAGCAGCCCAGGGAATGGAAACACCATATATTTT. This encodes CASSPGNGNTIYF.

The V gene is TRBV4-2, the J gene TRBJ1-3; 7 bases fit TRBD1. Per germline, CDR1 LGHNA and CDR2 YNFKEQ. CDR3 length equals 16 residues. The V segment lost 3 bases and the J segment 2 bases; nucleotides outside the gene matches: 7. CDR3 amino acids: CASSQAGTVTGNTIYF. The CDR3, as DNA: TGTGCCAGCAGCCAGGCCGGGACAGTAACTGGAAACACCATATATTTT.

This sequence joins TRBV30 and TRBJ2-1; TRBD1 matches at 9 bases. In germline, CDR1 is GTSNPN, CDR2 SVGIG (reference sequence). J was trimmed by 0 bases and V by 4 bases; bases with no gene match: 1. This CDR3 contains 14 residues. CDR3 loop: CAWTTGGSYNEQFF. In DNA form, the CDR3 reads TGTGCCTGGACGACAGGGGGCTCCTACAATGAGCAGTTCTTC.

This clone was seen a few times. The chain recombines TRBV4-1 with TRBJ2-7; 7 positions agree with TRBD2. With 1 base clipped from V and 1 base from J, the junction kept 10 bases outside the gene matches. This CDR3 is 17 amino acids long. In germline, CDR1 is MGHRA, CDR2 YSYEKL. This CDR3 is CASSQVGGPFLSYEQYF. For the CDR3, the DNA is TGCGCCAGCAGCCAAGTGGGAGGGCCATTCCTATCCTACGAGCAGTACTTC.

J is TRBJ2-7 and V is TRBV2; D not resolved. The CDR3 is 14 residues long. The germline V and J ends were trimmed by 7 bases and 2 bases, with 15 bases remaining between them. Germline assignment: CDR1 SNHLY and CDR2 FYNNEI. The CDR3 sequence is CASIIEVGPYEQYF. CDR3 DNA: TGTGCCAGCATCATAGAGGTGGGTCCCTACGAGCAGTACTTC.

V usage is TRBV11-3 and J usage is TRBJ2-7; unclear D gene. The CDR3 covers 12 residues. V lost 0 bases to trimming and J lost 6 bases, with 6 bases between them. The germline V gene encodes CDR1 SGHNT and CDR2 YENEEA. The CDR3 reads CASSLDRFEQYF. The DNA for the CDR3 is TGTGCCAGCAGCTTAGACAGGTTCGAGCAGTACTTC.

This rearrangement joins TRBV2 to TRBJ1-1, with 10 positions matching TRBD1. With 4 bases clipped from V and 4 bases from J, the junction kept 3 bases outside the gene matches. CDR3 size: 14 residues. Germline V gives CDR1 SNHLY, CDR2 FYNNEI. The CDR3 DNA reads TGTGCCAGCAGTGGAGACAGGGGGCTCACTGAAGCTTTCTTT. It codes for CASSGDRGLTEAFF.

The gene calls are TRBV3-1 (or the pseudogene TRBV3-2) and TRBJ2-7; TRBD2 agrees at 12 bases. Germline V gives CDR1 LGHDT, CDR2 YNNKEL (reference sequence). V was pared by 0 bases and J by 0 bases, with 9 bases of the junction left unmatched. The CDR3 spans 19 residues. CDR3 sequence: CASSQDWASGRVFSYEQYF. CDR3 DNA sequence: TGTGCCAGCAGCCAAGATTGGGCTAGCGGGAGGGTGTTCTCCTACGAGCAGTACTTC.

The chain combines TRBV6-1 with TRBJ2-7; weak D call: TRBD2 (6 bases). The CDR3 loop spans 16 amino acids. CDR1 and CDR2 from the germline V gene are MNHNS and SASEGT. V lost 3 bases to trimming and J lost 3 bases, with 18 bases between them. CDR3 sequence reads: CASSEGLAPLYYEQYF. In nucleotides, the CDR3 is TGTGCCAGCAGTGAGGGACTGGCCCCTCTCTACTACGAGCAGTACTTC.

V usage is TRBV4-2 and J usage is TRBJ2-3, with 16 bases matching TRBD2. Germline lookup yields CDR1 LGHNA and CDR2 YNFKEQ. CDR3 length: 20 residues. The trim removed 1 base at V and 2 bases at J, leaving 9 bases unmatched. The CDR3 protein is CASSQAGLAGGLGLTDTQYF. DNA of the CDR3: TGTGCCAGCAGCCAAGCGGGACTAGCGGGGGGGCTCGGACTCACAGATACGCAGTATTTT.

V usage is TRBV7-8 and J usage is TRBJ2-7, with a weak D call TRBD2 (5 bases). The V gene lost 5 bases and the J gene lost 0 bases, with 17 bases spanning the gap. Germline CDR1 SGHVS, CDR2 FQNEAQ. CDR3 length: 16 residues. CDR3: CASSAAEGFSSYEQYF. For the CDR3, the DNA is TGTGCCAGCAGCGCCGCAGAGGGTTTCTCCTCCTACGAGCAGTACTTC. Together with reference TRBV7-8 and TRBJ2-7, the CDR3 gives the full variable domain: GAGVSQSPRYKVAKRGQDVALRCDPISGHVSLFWYQQALGQGPEFLTYFQNEAQLDKSGLPSDRFFAERPEGSVSTLKIQRTQQEDSAVYLCASSAAEGFSSYEQYFGPGTRLTVT.

The chain combines TRBV19 with TRBJ2-6; a possible D gene is TRBD1 (6 bases). Germline lookup yields CDR1 LNHDA and CDR2 SQIVND (reference sequence). Deletions cut 3 bases from V and 2 bases from J, with 14 bases between. This CDR3 has 17 amino acids. The CDR3 region is CASSIPRGPPGANVLTF. The CDR3 DNA reads TGTGCCAGTAGTATCCCCAGGGGCCCGCCTGGGGCCAACGTCCTGACTTTC.

J is TRBJ2-3 and V is TRBV5-6; 10 nucleotides agree with TRBD1. The J segment lost 3 bases and the V segment lost 3 bases, leaving 10 bases of the junction unmatched. Germline loops: CDR1 SGHDT, CDR2 YYEEEE. The CDR3 totals 17 residues. The CDR3 DNA is TGTGCCAGCAGCTCACAGCCGGGACAGGGGAATACAGATACGCAGTATTTT. This sequence encodes CASSSQPGQGNTDTQYF.

The gene calls are TRBV5-1 and TRBJ2-3; TRBD2 aligns across 10 bases. The CDR3 loop spans 16 amino acids. Germline-derived CDR1 and CDR2 are SGHRS and YFSETQ. V lost 4 bases, J lost 1 base, and 6 bases stayed unmatched. This CDR3 reads CASSPTLAGGTDTQYF. In nucleotides, the CDR3 is TGCGCCAGCAGCCCGACTCTAGCGGGAGGCACAGATACGCAGTATTTT.

The V and J genes are TRBV5-1 and TRBJ2-3; D is unclear. CDR3 length: 14 residues. V lost 0 bases and J 2 bases, leaving 7 bases between the germline ends. Germline CDR1 reads SGHRS; CDR2 reads YFSETQ. Here the CDR3 reads CASSLGSLTDTQYF. CDR3 bases: TGCGCCAGCAGCTTGGGTAGTCTCACAGATACGCAGTATTTT. Full variable domain (missing parts from reference TRBV5-1 and TRBJ2-3): KAGVTQTPRYLIKTRGQQVTLSCSPISGHRSVSWYQQTPGQGLQFLFEYFSETQRNKGNFPGRFSGRQFSNSRSEMNVSTLELGDSALYLCASSLGSLTDTQYFGPGTRLTVL.

The chain couples TRBV12-3 or TRBV12-4 to TRBJ2-6; D not resolved. Trimming stripped 1 base from V and 5 bases from J, with 3 bases between. The CDR3 spans 13 residues. CDR3 in amino acids: CASSLDRANVLTF. CDR3 DNA sequence: TGTGCCAGCAGTTTAGACAGGGCCAACGTCCTGACTTTC.

The V call is TRBV5-1, the J call TRBJ1-4; D unclear. Germline-derived CDR1 and CDR2 are SGHRS and YFSETQ. Trimming shortened V by 0 bases and J by 8 bases, and 11 bases separated the two germline ends. The CDR3 has 14 residues. The CDR3: CASSLDSREEKLFF. In DNA form, the CDR3 reads TGCGCCAGCAGCTTGGACTCTCGAGAGGAAAAACTGTTTTTT.

The rearrangement links TRBV6-6 to TRBJ2-7; possible D gene TRBD2, 6 bases. The ends were cut back, 7 bases at V and 9 bases at J, with 13 bases in the middle. The CDR3 loop spans 11 amino acids. Looked up from germline, CDR1 is MNHNY and CDR2 is SVGAGI (reference sequence). CDR3 sequence reads: CASTLGGVQYF. The CDR3 DNA follows: TGTGCCAGCACCCTCGGAGGGGTGCAGTACTTC.

Of note for this clone: The junction departs from the called germline gene at one end, perhaps through a read error. Different DNA sequences within this sample yield the same CDR3. The rearrangement uses TRBV10-3 and TRBJ1-5; D is unclear. The length of the CDR3 is 13 residues. Germline-derived CDR1 and CDR2 are ENHRY and SYGVKD. The CDR3 DNA reads TGTGCCACTAGAATGAACTCGAATCAGCCCCAACATTTT. This gives the protein CATRMNSNQPQHF.

The chain has TRBV15 and TRBJ2-1; D call uncertain. This CDR3 has 15 amino acids. Germline V CDR1 and CDR2: LNHNV, YYDKDF (reference sequence). Trimming pared 0 bases from V and 10 bases from J, leaving 16 bases between. CDR3 residues: CATSRDLQSPKEQFF. The DNA for the CDR3 is TGTGCCACCAGCAGAGATTTACAGTCCCCGAAAGAGCAGTTCTTC.